Below, 5 T cell receptor beta chains from the same sample are listed, as sequenced in a study of spatial heterogeneity in lung cancer. Time point described: sample taken at primary tumor resection. Whole RNA, which was extracted from tumor, nontumor lung tissue or frozen PBMC, was sequenced without any cell sorting. TCRdb reprocessed the 5' RACE reads with MiXCR, giving one entry per CDR3 protein. The data contain about 11,000 distinct CDR3 sequences, about 8.6% of them seen just once; the ten biggest clones take up under 30%. The specimen was PBMCs, collected at surgery. These receptors were obtained from a male donor with early-stage non-small cell lung cancer.

This clonotype was observed many times. V gene TRBV28 combines with J gene TRBJ2-7; TRBD2 is a possible D gene (6 bases). The CDR3 runs to 11 residues. The ends were cut back, 6 bases at V and 5 bases at J, with 8 bases in the middle. Germline V lookup: CDR1 MDHEN, CDR2 SYDVKM. The CDR3 spells CASRPGDEQYF. In DNA form, the CDR3 reads TGTGCCAGCAGACCGGGGGACGAGCAGTACTTC.

This clonotype was observed many times. V is TRBV28 and J is TRBJ2-3; 14 positions match TRBD2. The CDR3 consists of 15 residues. Germline CDR1 MDHEN, CDR2 SYDVKM. Unmatched junction bases numbered 3, after V lost 8 bases and J lost 2 bases. This CDR3 is CASRTSGGNTDTQYF. For the CDR3, the DNA is TGTGCCAGCCGGACTAGCGGGGGGAACACAGATACGCAGTATTTT.

The gene calls are TRBV5-1 and TRBJ2-1; 11 nucleotides agree with TRBD2. V was pared by 2 bases and J by 3 bases, with 1 base of the junction left unmatched. The germline gives CDR1 SGHRS, CDR2 YFSETQ. The CDR3 is made up of 15 amino acids. For the CDR3, the DNA is TGCGCCAGCAGCTTACTAGCGGGGGACTACAATGAGCAGTTCTTC. Its translation: CASSLLAGDYNEQFF.

In its sample, this clonotype was seen many times. The J gene is TRBJ1-1, the V gene TRBV18; D gene uncertain. The ends were cut back, 3 bases at V and 2 bases at J, with 7 bases in the middle. This CDR3 region has 13 residues. The V gene's germline CDR1 is KGHSH and CDR2 LQKENI. This CDR3 reads CASSPSTNTEAFF. CDR3 DNA: TGTGCCAGCTCACCGTCGACTAACACTGAAGCTTTCTTT.

This clonotype is medium-sized. CDR3 amino acids: CASSLEGRWVETQYF. The CDR3 DNA is TGTGCCAGCAGCTTAGAGGGGCGATGGGTCGAGACCCAGTACTTC. The chain is built from TRBV7-2 and TRBJ2-5; D is possibly TRBD1 (5 bases). The CDR3 is made up of 15 amino acids. Deletions cut 1 base from V and 5 bases from J, with 14 bases between. Per germline, CDR1 SGHTA and CDR2 FQGNSA.